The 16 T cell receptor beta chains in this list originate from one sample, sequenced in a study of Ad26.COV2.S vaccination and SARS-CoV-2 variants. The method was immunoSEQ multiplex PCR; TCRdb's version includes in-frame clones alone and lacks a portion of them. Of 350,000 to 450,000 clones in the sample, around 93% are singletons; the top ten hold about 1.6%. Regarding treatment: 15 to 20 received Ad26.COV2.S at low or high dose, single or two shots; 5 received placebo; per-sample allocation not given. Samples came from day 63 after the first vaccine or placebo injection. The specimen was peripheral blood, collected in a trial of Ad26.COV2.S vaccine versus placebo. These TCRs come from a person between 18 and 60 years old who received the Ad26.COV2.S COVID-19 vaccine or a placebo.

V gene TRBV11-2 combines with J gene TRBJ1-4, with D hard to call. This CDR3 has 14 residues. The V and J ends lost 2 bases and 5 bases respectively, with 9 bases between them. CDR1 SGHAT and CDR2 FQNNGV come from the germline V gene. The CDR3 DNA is TGTGCCAGCAGCTTACAGGTTTCCAATGAAAAACTGTTTTTT. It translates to CASSLQVSNEKLFF.

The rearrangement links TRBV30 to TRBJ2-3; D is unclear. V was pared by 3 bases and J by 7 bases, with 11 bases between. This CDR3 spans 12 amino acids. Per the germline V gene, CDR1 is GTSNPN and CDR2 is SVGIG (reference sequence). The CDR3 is CAWRPHTNTQYF. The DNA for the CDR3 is TGTGCCTGGAGACCGCATACAAATACGCAGTATTTT. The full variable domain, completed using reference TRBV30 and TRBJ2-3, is SQTIHQWPATLVQPVGSPLSLECTVEGTSNPNLYWYRQAAGRGLQLLFYSVGIGQISSEVPQNLSASRPQDRQFILSSKKLLLSDSGFYLCAWRPHTNTQYFGPGTRLTVL.

The DNA of the CDR3 is TGTGCCAGCTCACCACTCTTAAGGGACCCCGGGACAGGGAGTTACGGCTACACCTTC. Translating gives CASSPLLRDPGTGSYGYTF. This rearrangement joins TRBV18 to TRBJ1-2, with 9 nucleotides matching TRBD1. The CDR3 is made up of 19 amino acids. Trimming removed 1 base from V and 8 bases from J; junction bases left unmatched: 20. The V gene's germline CDR1 is KGHSH and CDR2 LQKENI.

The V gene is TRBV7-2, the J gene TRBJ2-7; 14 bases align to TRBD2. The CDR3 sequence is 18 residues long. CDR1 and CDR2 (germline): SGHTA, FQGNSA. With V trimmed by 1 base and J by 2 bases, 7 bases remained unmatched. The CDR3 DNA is TGTGCCAGCAGCTTAGGGTTAGGACTAGCGGGGGGAGCCTACGAGCAGTACTTC. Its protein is CASSLGLGLAGGAYEQYF.

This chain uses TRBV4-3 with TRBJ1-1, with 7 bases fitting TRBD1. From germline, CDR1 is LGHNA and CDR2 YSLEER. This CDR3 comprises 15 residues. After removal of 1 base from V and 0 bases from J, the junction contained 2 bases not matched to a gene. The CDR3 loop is CASSQVGTVNTEAFF. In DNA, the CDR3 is TGCGCCAGCAGCCAAGTTGGGACAGTGAACACTGAAGCTTTCTTT.

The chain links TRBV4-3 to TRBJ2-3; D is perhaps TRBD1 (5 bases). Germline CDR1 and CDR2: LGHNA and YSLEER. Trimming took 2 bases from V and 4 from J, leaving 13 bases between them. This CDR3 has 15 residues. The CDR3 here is CASSQLLRGSDTQYF. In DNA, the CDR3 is TGCGCCAGCAGCCAACTTCTAAGGGGATCAGATACGCAGTATTTT.

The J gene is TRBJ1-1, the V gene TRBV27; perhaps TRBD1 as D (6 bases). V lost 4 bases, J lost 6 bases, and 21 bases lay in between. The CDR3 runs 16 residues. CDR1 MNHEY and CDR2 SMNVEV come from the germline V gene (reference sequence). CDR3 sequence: CASSSVLGERGAEAFF. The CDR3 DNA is TGTGCCAGCAGTTCGGTTTTGGGAGAAAGGGGGGCTGAAGCTTTCTTT.

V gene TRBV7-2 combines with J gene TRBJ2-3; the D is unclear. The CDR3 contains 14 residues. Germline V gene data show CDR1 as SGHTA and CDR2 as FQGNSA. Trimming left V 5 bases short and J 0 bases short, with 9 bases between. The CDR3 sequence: CASSATTSTDTQYF. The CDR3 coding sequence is TGTGCCAGCAGCGCCACTACTAGCACAGATACGCAGTATTTT.

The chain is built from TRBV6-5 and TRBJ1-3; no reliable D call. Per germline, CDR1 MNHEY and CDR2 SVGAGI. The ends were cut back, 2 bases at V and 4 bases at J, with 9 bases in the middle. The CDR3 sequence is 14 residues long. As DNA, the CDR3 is TGTGCCAGCAGTTACGGGTTTTCGGGAAACACCATATATTTT. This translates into CASSYGFSGNTIYF.

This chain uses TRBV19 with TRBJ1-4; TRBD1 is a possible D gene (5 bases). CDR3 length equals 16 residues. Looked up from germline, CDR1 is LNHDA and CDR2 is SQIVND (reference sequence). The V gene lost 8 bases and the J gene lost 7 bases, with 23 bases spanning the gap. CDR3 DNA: TGTGCCAGTCAAGTCGCCTATCAGGGAGGACGTGAAAAACTGTTTTTT. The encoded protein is CASQVAYQGGREKLFF.

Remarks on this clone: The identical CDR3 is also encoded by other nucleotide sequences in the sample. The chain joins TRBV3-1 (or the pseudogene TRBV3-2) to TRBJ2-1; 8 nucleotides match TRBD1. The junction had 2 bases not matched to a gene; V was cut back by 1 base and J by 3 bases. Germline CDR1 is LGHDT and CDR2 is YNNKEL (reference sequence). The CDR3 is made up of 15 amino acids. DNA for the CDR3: TGTGCCAGCAGCCAAGGGACAGGGATCTACAATGAGCAGTTCTTC. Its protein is CASSQGTGIYNEQFF.

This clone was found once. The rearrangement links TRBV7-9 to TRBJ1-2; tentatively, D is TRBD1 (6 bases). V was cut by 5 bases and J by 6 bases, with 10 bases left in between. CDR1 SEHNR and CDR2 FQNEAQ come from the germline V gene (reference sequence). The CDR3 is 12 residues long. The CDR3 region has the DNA TGTGCCAGCAGCCACGAGGGGGATGGCTACACCTTC. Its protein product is CASSHEGDGYTF. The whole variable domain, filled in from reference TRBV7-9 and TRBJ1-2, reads DTGVSQNPRHKITKRGQNVTFRCDPISEHNRLYWYRQTLGQGPEFLTYFQNEAQLEKSRLLSDRFSAERPKGSFSTLEIQRTEQGDSAMYLCASSHEGDGYTFGSGTRLTVV.

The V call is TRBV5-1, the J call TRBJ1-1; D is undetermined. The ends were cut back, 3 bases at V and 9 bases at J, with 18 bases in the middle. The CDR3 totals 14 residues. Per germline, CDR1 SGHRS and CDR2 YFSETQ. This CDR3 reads CASSSSPTEVKAFF. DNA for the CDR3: TGCGCCAGCAGCTCATCCCCGACTGAAGTTAAAGCTTTCTTT.

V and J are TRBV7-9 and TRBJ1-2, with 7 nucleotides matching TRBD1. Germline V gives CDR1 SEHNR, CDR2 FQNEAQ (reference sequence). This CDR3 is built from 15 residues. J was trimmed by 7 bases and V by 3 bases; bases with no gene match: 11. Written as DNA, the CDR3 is TGTGCCAGCAGCTTTGGGCTTCCGGGGGACAGTGGCTACACCTTC. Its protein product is CASSFGLPGDSGYTF.

CDR3 amino acids: CASSEAPGGETQYF. CDR3 nucleotides: TGTGCCAGCAGTGAAGCCCCGGGTGGGGAGACCCAGTACTTC. This chain uses TRBV2 with TRBJ2-5; D unresolved. The CDR3 extends over 14 amino acids. CDR1 is SNHLY, CDR2 FYNNEI, per germline. The germline V and J ends were trimmed by 0 bases and 5 bases, with 10 bases remaining between them.

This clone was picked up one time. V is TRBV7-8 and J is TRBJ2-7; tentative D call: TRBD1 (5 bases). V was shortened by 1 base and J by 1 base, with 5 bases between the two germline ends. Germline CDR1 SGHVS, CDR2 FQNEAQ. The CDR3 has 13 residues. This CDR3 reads CASSLDRSYEQYF. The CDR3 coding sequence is TGTGCCAGCAGCTTAGACAGGTCCTACGAGCAGTACTTC.